This T cell receptor beta chain was recovered during a study of OX40 agonist ivuxolimab in advanced cancers. Looking at the study overall: The patients' treatment was ivuxolimab, an agonistic anti-OX40 (CD134) antibody. A mean age of about 56 years, range 23 to 79, was recorded, and more than 80% were male.

Using immunoSEQ multiplex PCR, the repertoire was profiled, and TCRdb retains in-frame clones only, with some absent. Among some 74,000 clones listed, approximately 92% were seen once. CDR3 size: 9 residues. Germline V gene lookup returns CDR1 MNHNY and CDR2 SVGAGI (reference sequence). V lost 8 bases and J lost 6, with 3 bases in between. The sequencing here drew on CD4+ or CD8+ T cells sorted from blood, taken in a trial of the OX40 agonist ivuxolimab. The sequence came from an adult with an advanced solid tumor such as melanoma, head and neck, liver or kidney cancer. The rearrangement uses TRBV6-6 and TRBJ2-3; D gene unclear. In DNA, the CDR3 is TGTGCCAGCGGGGATACGCAGTATTTT. Its protein product is CASGDTQYF.